A single sample is the source of the 4 T cell receptor beta chains below, sequenced in a study of shared clonotypes between healthy human individuals. Only in-frame clones appear in the TCRdb table, and some are missing; sequencing was by immunoSEQ multiplex PCR. The sample comprises some 1.4 million clones, roughly 96% of which are singletons, and roughly 1.1% rests with the top ten. Sequencing was performed on naive CD4+ T cells sorted from blood. Indicated subset: CD45RA+ positively selected. These receptors were collected from a young man in good health.

The chain couples TRBV18 to TRBJ2-7; D ambiguous. CDR1 is KGHSH and CDR2 is LQKENI in the germline V gene. The CDR3 contains 16 residues. Trimming removed 3 bases at V and 2 bases at J, with 17 bases between. CDR3 sequence reads: CASSPFSIQSTYEQYF. CDR3 DNA sequence: TGTGCCAGCTCACCTTTTAGTATCCAGAGTACCTACGAGCAGTACTTC. The full variable domain, rest sourced from reference TRBV18 and TRBJ2-7, is NAGVMQNPRHLVRRRGQEARLRCSPMKGHSHVYWYRQLPEEGLKFMVYLQKENIIDESGMPKERFSAEFPKEGPSILRIQQVVRGDSAAYFCASSPFSIQSTYEQYFGPGTRLTVT.

The chain carries TRBV5-1 and TRBJ1-4; weak D call: TRBD1 (6 bases). CDR3 length equals 14 residues. V lost 6 bases and J 0 bases, leaving 9 bases between the germline ends. The germline gives CDR1 SGHRS, CDR2 YFSETQ. The CDR3 sequence: CASNTGTTNEKLFF. The CDR3 DNA is TGCGCCAGCAACACAGGGACAACTAATGAAAAACTGTTTTTT.

The V gene is TRBV11-2, the J gene TRBJ2-1; D gene unclear. The CDR3 loop spans 14 amino acids. The germline gives CDR1 SGHAT, CDR2 FQNNGV. V was shortened by 0 bases and J by 6 bases, with 9 bases between the two germline ends. CDR3 residues: CASSLEAWGNEQFF. For the CDR3, the DNA is TGTGCCAGCAGCTTAGAAGCATGGGGCAATGAGCAGTTCTTC.

The genes are TRBV11-2 and TRBJ2-3; possible D gene TRBD2, 6 bases. The CDR3 is made up of 12 amino acids. V dropped 6 bases and J dropped 5 bases, with 9 bases sitting between them. Looked up from germline, CDR1 is SGHAT and CDR2 is FQNNGV. CDR3 region: CASREGEDTQYF. CDR3 sequence (DNA): TGTGCCAGCAGGGAGGGCGAAGATACGCAGTATTTT.